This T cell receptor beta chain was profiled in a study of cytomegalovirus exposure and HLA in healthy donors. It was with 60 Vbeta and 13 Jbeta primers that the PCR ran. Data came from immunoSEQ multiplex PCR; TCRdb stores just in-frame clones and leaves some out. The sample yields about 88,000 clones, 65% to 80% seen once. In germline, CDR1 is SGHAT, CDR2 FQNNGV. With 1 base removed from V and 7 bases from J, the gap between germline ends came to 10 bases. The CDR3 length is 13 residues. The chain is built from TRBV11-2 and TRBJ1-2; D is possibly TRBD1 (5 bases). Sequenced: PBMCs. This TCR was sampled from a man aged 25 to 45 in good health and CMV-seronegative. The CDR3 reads CASSLGRVGGYTF. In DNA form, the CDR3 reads TGTGCCAGCAGCTTAGGCAGGGTTGGTGGCTACACCTTC.